This T cell receptor beta chain was observed in a study of blood T cell repertoires in COVID-19. Clones were sequenced by immunoSEQ multiplex PCR, and TCRdb holds only the in-frame ones, with some missing. This repertoire shows just under 350,000 clones, over 70% found once; its top ten account for 3%. V was clipped by 3 bases and J by 4 bases, with 9 bases between them. Germline CDR1 reads SGHVS; CDR2 reads FQNEAQ. The CDR3 length is 13 residues. The clonotype comes from a man between 25 and 39 years old with active or convalescent COVID-19. The rearrangement links TRBV7-8 to TRBJ1-2; D is undetermined. Specimen: peripheral blood. CDR3 amino acids: CASSFRLGYGYTF. Here the CDR3 DNA reads TGTGCCAGCAGCTTCAGGCTTGGCTATGGCTACACCTTC.